This T cell receptor beta chain was identified during a study of technical replicates of blood from a few donors (dated by TCRdb to 2017 to 2019). There are 14 amino acids in the CDR3, from cysteine to phenylalanine inclusive. The entry retains the CDR3 DNA only, 42 bases that are in frame from base 1. At the junction V is shortened by 8 bases and J by 3 bases; bases outside the gene matches: 5. From the germline V gene, CDR1 is SQVTM and CDR2 is ANQGSEA. Library method: the immunoSEQ multiplex PCR assay. As stored in TCRdb, this immuneACCESS dataset retains in-frame rearrangements with V and J assigned. A fraction of the clones does not appear; measured against another copy, unresolved V genes explain less than half of the discrepancy, and the remainder lacks a known reason. The sample contains under 70,000 clones, 92% of them found a single time. The ten biggest clones cover 0.38% of the sample.

To note about this clone: Its antigen target is currently unknown. Base qualities are missing; no much larger clone stands one base away.

Sequencing input: T cells isolated from PBMCs. The receptor's source is a human donor in good health. The chain is made from TRBV29-1 and TRBJ2-2, with 11 bases matching TRBD2. For the CDR3, the sequence is CSTSGSADTGELFF. The nucleotide sequence is TGCAGCACTAGCGGGAGTGCGGACACCGGGGAGCTGTTTTTT.